This record covers a single T cell receptor beta chain. This specimen comes from a study of blood T cells in healthy people across ages. With a J-beta primer mix and a sample-barcoded 5' primer, a second PCR ran about 6 to 11 cycles. TCRdb re-called the 5' RACE reads through MiXCR, storing one row per CDR3 protein. This sample has more than 1,000,000 distinct CDR3 sequences, with approximately 25% found just once. These same records also appear under a second study, on T cells of mothers and their children.

The sample was blood. This clonotype was sampled from a girl aged 2 to 10 in good health.

The CDR3 here is CSAGSGMNQYEQYF. The CDR3 bases are TGCAGTGCGGGGAGCGGGATGAATCAATACGAGCAGTACTTC. This chain links TRBV20-1 with TRBJ2-1; 7 positions agree with TRBD2. With the DNA end fitting TRBJ2-7 better, the J assignment may be wrong. This CDR3 contains 14 residues. Germline CDR1 DFQATT, CDR2 SNEGSKA (reference sequence).